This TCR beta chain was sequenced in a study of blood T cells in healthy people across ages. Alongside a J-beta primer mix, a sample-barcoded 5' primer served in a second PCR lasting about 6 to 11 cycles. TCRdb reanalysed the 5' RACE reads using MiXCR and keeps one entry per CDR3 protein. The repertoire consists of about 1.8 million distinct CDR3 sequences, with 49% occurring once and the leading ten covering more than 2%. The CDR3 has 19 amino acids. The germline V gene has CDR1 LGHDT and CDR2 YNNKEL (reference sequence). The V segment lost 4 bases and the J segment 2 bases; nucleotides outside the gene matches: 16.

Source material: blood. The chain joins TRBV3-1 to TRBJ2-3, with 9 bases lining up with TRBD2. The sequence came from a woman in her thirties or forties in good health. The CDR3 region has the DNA TGTGCCAGCAGCCCCGGCTCAATAAAGACTAGCGGCACCACAGATACGCAGTATTTT. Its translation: CASSPGSIKTSGTTDTQYF.